This T cell receptor beta chain was recorded in a study of cytomegalovirus exposure and HLA in healthy donors. The germline gives CDR1 MNHEY, CDR2 SMNVEV (reference sequence). The CDR3 sequence is 14 residues long. V lost 1 base and J 2 bases, leaving 8 bases between the germline ends. In this sample, this clone turned up once. The PCR employed 60 Vbeta primers together with 13 Jbeta primers. Produced via immunoSEQ multiplex PCR; TCRdb's table is partial and in-frame only. The sample carries about 140,000 clones, roughly four fifths recorded once. The chain uses TRBV27 and TRBJ2-5, with unresolved D. This sequence originates from a woman between 45 and 60 years old in good health and CMV-seropositive. Sequences were obtained from PBMCs. The CDR3 here is CASSLYFQQETQYF. CDR3 sequence (DNA): TGTGCCAGCAGTTTATATTTCCAGCAAGAGACCCAGTACTTC.